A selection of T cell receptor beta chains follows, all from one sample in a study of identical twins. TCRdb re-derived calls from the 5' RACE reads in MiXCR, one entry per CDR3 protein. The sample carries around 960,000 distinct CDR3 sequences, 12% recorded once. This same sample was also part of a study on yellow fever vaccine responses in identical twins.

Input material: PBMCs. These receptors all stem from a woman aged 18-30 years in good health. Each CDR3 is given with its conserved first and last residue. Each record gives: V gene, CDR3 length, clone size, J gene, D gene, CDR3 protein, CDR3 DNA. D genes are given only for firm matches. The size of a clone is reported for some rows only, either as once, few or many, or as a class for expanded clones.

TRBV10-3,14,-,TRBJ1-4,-,CAISPRQAGEKLFF,TGTGCCATCAGCCCCCGGCAGGCGGGGGAAAAACTGTTTTTT
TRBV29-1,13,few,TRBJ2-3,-,CSVGRGSTDTQYF,TGCAGCGTTGGTAGGGGTAGCACAGATACGCAGTATTTT
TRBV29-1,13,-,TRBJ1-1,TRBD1,CSARGAIGTEAFF,TGCAGCGCCAGGGGGGCGATAGGTACTGAAGCTTTCTTT
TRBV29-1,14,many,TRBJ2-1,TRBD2,CSVARTSGYNEQFF,TGCAGCGTCGCGAGGACTAGCGGATACAATGAGCAGTTCTTC
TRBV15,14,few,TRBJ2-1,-,CATSRDLNRNEQFF,TGTGCCACCAGCAGAGATTTGAACAGAAATGAGCAGTTCTTC
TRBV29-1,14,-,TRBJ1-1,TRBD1,CSVGWTGGSTEAFF,TGCAGCGTTGGGTGGACAGGGGGCTCCACTGAAGCTTTCTTT
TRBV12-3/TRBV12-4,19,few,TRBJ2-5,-,CASSFYWGAIRDAKETQYF,TGTGCCAGCAGTTTTTATTGGGGAGCAATTCGGGACGCCAAAGAGACCCAGTACTTC
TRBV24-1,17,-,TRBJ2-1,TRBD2,CATSEVGLAGPCHEQFF,TGTGCCACCAGTGAGGTAGGACTAGCGGGGCCCTGCCATGAGCAGTTCTTC
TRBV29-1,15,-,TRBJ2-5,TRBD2,CSVADGLAGIETQYF,TGCAGCGTAGCAGATGGACTAGCGGGAATAGAGACCCAGTACTTC
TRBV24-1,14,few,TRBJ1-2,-,CATSEQGVDYGYTF,TGTGCCACCAGTGAACAGGGAGTTGACTATGGCTACACCTTC
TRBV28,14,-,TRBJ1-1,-,CASSPGARHTEAFF,TGTGCCAGCAGTCCGGGCGCCCGACACACTGAAGCTTTCTTT
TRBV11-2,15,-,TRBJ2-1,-,CANSLALTDYNEQFF,TGTGCCAACAGCCTAGCCCTGACAGACTACAATGAGCAGTTCTTC
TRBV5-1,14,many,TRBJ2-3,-,CASSDDGYTDTQYF,TGCGCCAGCAGCGATGACGGGTACACAGATACGCAGTATTTT
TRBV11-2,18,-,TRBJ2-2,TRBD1,CASSLVFGGQGPTGELFF,TGTGCCAGCAGCTTAGTCTTTGGGGGACAGGGACCCACCGGGGAGCTGTTTTTT
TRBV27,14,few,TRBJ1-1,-,CASTPDGYNTEAFF,TGTGCCAGCACCCCCGACGGTTACAACACTGAAGCTTTCTTT
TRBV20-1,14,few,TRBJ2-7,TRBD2,CSARVTSGFYEQYF,TGCAGTGCTAGAGTAACTAGCGGGTTCTACGAGCAGTACTTC
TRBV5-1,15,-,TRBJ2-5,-,CASSLFRQPQETQYF,TGCGCCAGCAGCTTGTTTCGACAGCCCCAAGAGACCCAGTACTTC
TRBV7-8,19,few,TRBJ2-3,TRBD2,CASSLSAHHRGGTTDTQYF,TGTGCCAGCAGCCTTTCGGCCCACCACCGGGGGGGCACCACAGATACGCAGTATTTT
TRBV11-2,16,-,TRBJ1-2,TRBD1,CASSFRQGPLSYGYTF,TGTGCCAGCAGCTTCAGACAGGGCCCCCTTTCCTATGGCTACACCTTC
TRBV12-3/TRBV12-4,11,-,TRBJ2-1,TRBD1,CASTTDRAKFF,TGTGCCAGCACCACGGACAGGGCTAAGTTCTTC
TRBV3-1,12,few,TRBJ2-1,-,CASSQVRSEQFF,TGTGCCAGCAGCCAGGTGAGAAGTGAGCAGTTCTTC
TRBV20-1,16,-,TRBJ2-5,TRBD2,CSASSLLAGYGETQYF,TGCAGTGCTAGTAGCCTACTAGCGGGGTACGGGGAGACCCAGTACTTC
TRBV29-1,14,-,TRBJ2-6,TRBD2,CSVGEGAGANVLTF,TGCAGCGTTGGGGAGGGTGCTGGGGCCAACGTCCTGACTTTC
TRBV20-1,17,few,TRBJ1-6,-,CSAQAGEVATLNSPLHF,TGCAGTGCTCAAGCAGGCGAAGTAGCGACTCTAAATTCACCCCTCCACTTT
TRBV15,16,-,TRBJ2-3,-,CATSRVRDLATDTQYF,TGTGCCACCAGCAGAGTTCGGGACTTAGCCACAGATACGCAGTATTTT
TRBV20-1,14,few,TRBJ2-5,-,CSARWASSLETQYF,TGCAGTGCTAGATGGGCTAGCAGCTTAGAGACCCAGTACTTC
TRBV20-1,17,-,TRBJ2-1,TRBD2,CSAPSTSGRRRNNEQFF,TGCAGTGCTCCCTCGACTAGCGGGAGGCGAAGGAACAATGAGCAGTTCTTC
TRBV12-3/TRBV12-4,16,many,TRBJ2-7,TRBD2,CASSPRLAGTSYEQYF,TGTGCCAGCAGTCCCCGACTAGCGGGGACCTCCTACGAGCAGTACTTC
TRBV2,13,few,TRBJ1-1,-,CASSEEGDTEAFF,TGTGCCAGCAGTGAAGAGGGGGACACTGAAGCTTTCTTT
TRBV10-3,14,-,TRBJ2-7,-,CAISESVDTYEQYF,TGTGCCATCAGTGAGTCTGTGGACACCTACGAGCAGTACTTC
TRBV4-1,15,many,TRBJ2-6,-,CASSQGGFSANVLTF,TGCGCCAGCAGCCAAGGGGGGTTCTCGGCCAACGTCCTGACTTTC
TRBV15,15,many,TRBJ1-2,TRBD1,CATSSYRQGMDGYTF,TGTGCCACCAGCAGCTACCGACAGGGGATGGATGGCTACACCTTC
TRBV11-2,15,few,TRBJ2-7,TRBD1,CASSLVGQGSYEQYF,TGTGCCAGCAGCTTAGTGGGACAGGGTTCCTACGAGCAGTACTTC
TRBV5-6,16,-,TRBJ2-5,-,CASSLVGRHHQETQYF,TGTGCCAGCAGCCTCGTGGGCAGACATCACCAAGAGACCCAGTACTTC
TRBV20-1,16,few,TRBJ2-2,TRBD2,CSARDLAGGNTGELFF,TGCAGTGCTAGAGATTTAGCGGGGGGGAACACCGGGGAGCTGTTTTTT
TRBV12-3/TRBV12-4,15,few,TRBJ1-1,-,CASSLGTHMNTEAFF,TGTGCCAGCAGTTTAGGGACCCACATGAACACTGAAGCTTTCTTT
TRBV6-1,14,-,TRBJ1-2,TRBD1,CASSIDRGGYGYTF,TGTGCCAGCAGTATAGACAGGGGAGGGTATGGCTACACCTTC
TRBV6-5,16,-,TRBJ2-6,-,CASSYSGRAGANVLTF,TGTGCCAGCAGTTACTCGGGCAGGGCTGGGGCCAACGTCCTGACTTTC
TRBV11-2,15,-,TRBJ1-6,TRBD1,CASSFDRGYNSPLHF,TGTGCCAGCAGCTTCGACAGGGGTTATAATTCACCCCTCCACTTT
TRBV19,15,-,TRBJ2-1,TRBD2,CASSDLGGGYNEQFF,TGTGCCAGTAGTGATTTGGGCGGGGGCTACAATGAGCAGTTCTTC
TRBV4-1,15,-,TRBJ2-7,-,CASSQVRFKDYEQYF,TGCGCCAGCAGCCAAGTGAGGTTTAAGGACTACGAGCAGTACTTC
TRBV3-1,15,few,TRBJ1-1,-,CASSTQGLGNTEAFF,TGTGCCAGCAGCACACAGGGACTTGGGAACACTGAAGCTTTCTTT
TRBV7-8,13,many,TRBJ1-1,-,CASSLGVTTSAFF,TGTGCCAGCAGCTTAGGTGTAACCACCTCGGCTTTCTTT
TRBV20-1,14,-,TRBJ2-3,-,CSTHTSGRSDTQYF,TGCAGTACCCATACGTCGGGGAGATCAGATACGCAGTATTTT
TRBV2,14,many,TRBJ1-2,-,CASSERDINYGYTF,TGTGCCAGCAGTGAAAGGGACATCAACTATGGCTACACCTTC
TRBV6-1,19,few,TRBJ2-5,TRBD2,CASSEAIRGLAEYQETQYF,TGTGCCAGCAGTGAAGCCATCAGGGGACTAGCGGAGTACCAAGAGACCCAGTACTTC
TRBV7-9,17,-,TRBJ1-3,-,CASSLGVMSGLGNTIYF,TGTGCCAGCAGCTTAGGAGTAATGTCGGGGCTTGGTAACACCATATATTTT
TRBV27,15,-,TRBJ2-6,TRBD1,CASSLAGGPNQVLTF,TGTGCCAGCAGTTTAGCAGGGGGCCCCAACCAGGTCCTGACTTTC
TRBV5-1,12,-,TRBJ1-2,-,CASSPDGVGYTF,TGCGCCAGCAGCCCGGACGGGGTAGGCTACACCTTC
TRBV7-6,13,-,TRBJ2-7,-,CASSRKLTYEQYF,TGTGCCAGCAGCCGAAAACTCACCTACGAGCAGTACTTC
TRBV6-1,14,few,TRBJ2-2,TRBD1,CASPRDSLNGELFF,TGTGCCAGCCCCCGGGACAGCCTAAACGGGGAGCTGTTTTTT
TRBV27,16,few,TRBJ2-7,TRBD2,CASSPVSGRGTYEQYF,TGTGCCAGCAGTCCCGTTAGCGGGAGAGGGACCTACGAGCAGTACTTC
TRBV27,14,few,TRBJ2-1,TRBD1,CASSLWTGGFEQFF,TGTGCCAGCAGTCTATGGACAGGGGGCTTTGAGCAGTTCTTC
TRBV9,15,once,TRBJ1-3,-,CASSPGAYSGNTIYF,TGTGCCAGCTCACCAGGGGCTTACTCTGGAAACACCATATATTTT
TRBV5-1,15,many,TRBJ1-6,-,CASSLASGAGSPLHF,TGCGCCAGCAGCTTGGCTTCCGGGGCCGGTTCACCCCTCCACTTT
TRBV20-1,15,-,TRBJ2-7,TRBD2,CSAKLPTSVSYEQYF,TGCAGTGCTAAACTCCCGACTAGCGTCAGCTACGAGCAGTACTTC
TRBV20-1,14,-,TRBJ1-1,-,CSALGGGPRTEAFF,TGCAGTGCTTTAGGGGGGGGCCCGAGAACTGAAGCTTTCTTT
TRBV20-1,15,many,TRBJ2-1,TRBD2,CSARGLAGDYNEQFF,TGCAGTGCTAGGGGCCTAGCGGGAGACTACAATGAGCAGTTCTTC
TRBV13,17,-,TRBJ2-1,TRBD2,CAFSLVPWAGGSNEQFF,TGTGCCTTCAGTTTAGTCCCCTGGGCGGGAGGGAGCAATGAGCAGTTCTTC